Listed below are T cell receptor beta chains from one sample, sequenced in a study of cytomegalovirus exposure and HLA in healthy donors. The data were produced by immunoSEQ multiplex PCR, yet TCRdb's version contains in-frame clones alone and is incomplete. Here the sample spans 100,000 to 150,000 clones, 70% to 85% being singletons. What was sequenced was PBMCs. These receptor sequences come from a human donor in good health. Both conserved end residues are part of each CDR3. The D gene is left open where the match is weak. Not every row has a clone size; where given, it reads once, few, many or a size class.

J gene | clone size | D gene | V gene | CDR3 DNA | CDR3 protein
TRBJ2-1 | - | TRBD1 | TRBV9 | TGTGCCAGCAGCGGGGGGACAGGCCCCCATCAGGACTACAATGAGCAGTTCTTC | CASSGGTGPHQDYNEQFF
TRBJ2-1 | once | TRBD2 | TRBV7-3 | TGTGCCAGCAGCTTGGAGGGGACTAGCCCTATTAGGGAGCAGTTCTTC | CASSLEGTSPIREQFF
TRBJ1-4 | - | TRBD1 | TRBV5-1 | TGCGCCAGCAGCCACGATGGACAGGGAGGTGAAGAACTGTTTTTT | CASSHDGQGGEELFF
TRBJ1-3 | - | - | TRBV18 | TGTGCCAGCTCACCACAGGGAGTTCCTGGAAACACCATATATTTT | CASSPQGVPGNTIYF
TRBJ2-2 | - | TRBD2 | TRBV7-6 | TGTGCCAGCAGCTTAGGGGCGGGAGTGAACACCGGGGAGCTGTTTTTT | CASSLGAGVNTGELFF
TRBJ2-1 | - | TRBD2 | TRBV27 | TGTGCCAGCAGCCCAGGAGGACTAGGCGGAGAGGCGAGCTCCTACAATGAGCAGTTCTTC | CASSPGGLGGEASSYNEQFF
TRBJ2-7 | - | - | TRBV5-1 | TGCGCCAGCACCGCTACAACAGGAATAGGGGCCGAGCAGTACTTC | CASTATTGIGAEQYF
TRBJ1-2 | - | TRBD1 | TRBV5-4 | TGTGCCAGCAGCCCCCCTCAGACAGGGGATGGCTACACCTTC | CASSPPQTGDGYTF
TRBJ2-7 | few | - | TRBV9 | TGTGCCAGCAGCGTAGGAGGGAACTCCTACGAGCAGTACTTC | CASSVGGNSYEQYF
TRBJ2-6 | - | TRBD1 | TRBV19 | TGTGCCAGTAGTATTGGGGACAGGATCGCTGGGGCCAACGGCCTGACTTTC | CASSIGDRIAGANGLTF
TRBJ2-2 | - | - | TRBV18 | TGTGCCAGCTCCAAACAGAACACCGGGGAGCTGTTTTTT | CASSKQNTGELFF
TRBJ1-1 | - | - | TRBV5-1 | TGCGCCAGCAGCTCGGACTGGAACACTGAAGCTTTCTTT | CASSSDWNTEAFF
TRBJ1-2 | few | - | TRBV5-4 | TGTGCCACTACCTCCCTGGACGGGAGATATGGCTACACCTTC | CATTSLDGRYGYTF
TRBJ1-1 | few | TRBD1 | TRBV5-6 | TGTGCCAGCAGCTTTACTTCGACAGGGGGCAGGACTGAAGCTTTCTTT | CASSFTSTGGRTEAFF
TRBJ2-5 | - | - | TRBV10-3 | TGTGCCATCAGTACCGACATCCAAGAGACCCAGTACTTC | CAISTDIQETQYF
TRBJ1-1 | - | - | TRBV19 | TGTGCCAGTAGTATTCCCCCGCGACAGGTTTCCATTAGAAACACTGAAGCTTTCTTT | CASSIPPRQVSIRNTEAFF
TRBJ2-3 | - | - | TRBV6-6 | TGTGCCAGCAGTCTCGATGCGGGAATGAGCACAGATACGCAGTATTTT | CASSLDAGMSTDTQYF
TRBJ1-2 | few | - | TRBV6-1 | TGTGCCAGCAGTGAAGAGGAGACAGGACCTAACTATGGCTACACCTTC | CASSEEETGPNYGYTF
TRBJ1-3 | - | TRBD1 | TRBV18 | TGTGCCAGCTCACCACCCGGACAGGGAAAAAACACCATATATTTT | CASSPPGQGKNTIYF
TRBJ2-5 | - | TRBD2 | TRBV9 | TGTGCCAGCAGCGTAGAGACGGCGGGAGTTGGGGAGACCCAGTACTTC | CASSVETAGVGETQYF
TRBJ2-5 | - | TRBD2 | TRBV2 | TGTGCCAGCAGTGTTGGGACTAGCGGGAGGGCCAAGGGAGACCAAGAGACCCAGTACTTC | CASSVGTSGRAKGDQETQYF
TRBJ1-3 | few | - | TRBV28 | TGTGCCAGCACTCCCGTCCAAGTACCGCGCTCTGGAAACACCATATATTTT | CASTPVQVPRSGNTIYF
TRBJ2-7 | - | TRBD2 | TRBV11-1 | TGTGCCAGCAGCTTAGAACTAGCGGGAGGAACCTACGAGCAGTACTTC | CASSLELAGGTYEQYF
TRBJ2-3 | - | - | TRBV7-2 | TGTGCCAGCAGCTGGCAGGCCTTAAGCACAGATACGCAGTATTTT | CASSWQALSTDTQYF
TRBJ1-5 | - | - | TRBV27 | TGTGCCAGCAGTTTAGGTAACGGGGGGCTAAGCCAGCCCCAGCATTTT | CASSLGNGGLSQPQHF
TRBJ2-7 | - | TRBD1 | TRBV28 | TGTGCCAGTAGAAGTGACAGGGTCTGGAACGAGCAGTACTTC | CASRSDRVWNEQYF
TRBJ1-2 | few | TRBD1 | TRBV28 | TGTGCCAGCAGACTAGTGACAGGGGAGGAGGGCTACACCTTC | CASRLVTGEEGYTF
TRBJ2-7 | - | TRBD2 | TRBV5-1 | TGCGCCAGCAGCTTGGCACTAGCGGGAGCCCTCTACGAGCAGTACTTC | CASSLALAGALYEQYF
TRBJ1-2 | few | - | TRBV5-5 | TGTGCCAGCAGCTTAGTTTCCAGTTCTAACTATGGCTACACCTTC | CASSLVSSSNYGYTF
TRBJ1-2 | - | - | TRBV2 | TGTGCCAGCAGTGGAGGGGGTATAGGCTATGGCTACACCTTC | CASSGGGIGYGYTF
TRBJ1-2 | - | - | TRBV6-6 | TGTGCCAGCAGTTACGGTCAAGGGAGAGAGAACTATGGCTACACCTTC | CASSYGQGRENYGYTF
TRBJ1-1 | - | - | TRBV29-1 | TGCAGCGCCTGGGGGCCCCCTGCGAACACTGAAGCTTTCTTT | CSAWGPPANTEAFF
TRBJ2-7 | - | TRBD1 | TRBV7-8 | TGTGCCAGCAGCTTAGCGCTACAGGGACAGGGAGCAGCCTACGAGCAGTACTTC | CASSLALQGQGAAYEQYF
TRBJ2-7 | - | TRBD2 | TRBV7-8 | TGTGCCAGCAGCTTGGGGCCAGCGGGACCTGCCTACGAGCAGTACTTC | CASSLGPAGPAYEQYF
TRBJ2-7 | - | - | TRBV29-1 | TGCAGCGTTGCGTTTATGACAGGCAACGGCGAGCAGTACTTC | CSVAFMTGNGEQYF
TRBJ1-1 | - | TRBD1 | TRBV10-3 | TGTGCCATCAGCGAGGACAGGGGGGGCACTGAAGCTTTCTTT | CAISEDRGGTEAFF
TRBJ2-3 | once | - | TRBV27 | TGTGCCAGCAATTCGTGGGCGGACTGGGGAGATACGCAGTATTTT | CASNSWADWGDTQYF
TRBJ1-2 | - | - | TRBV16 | TGTGCCAGCACCCCCCCTGGAGGAGTTGGCGGCTACACCTTC | CASTPPGGVGGYTF
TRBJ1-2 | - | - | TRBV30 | TGTGCCTGGAGTGTAGGACTTAACTATGGCTACACCTTC | CAWSVGLNYGYTF
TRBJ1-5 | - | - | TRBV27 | TGTGCCAGCAGGAGGGGGGGGATGGGGGCTATATATAGCAATCAGCCCCAGCATTTT | CASRRGGMGAIYSNQPQHF